Each of the 29 T cell receptor beta chains below was sequenced from the same sample in a study of T cell repertoires in cytomegalovirus infection. TCRdb recomputed calls from the reads with MiXCR, one row per CDR3 protein. The table includes approximately 500,000 distinct CDR3 sequences, 15% to 20% detected once. The sample consisted of CD8+ T cells from PBMCs. Receptors were obtained from a human donor in good health (CMV status not recorded). Some clones in this sample may be carry-over from other donors' samples.

Turning to this clonotype: The germline gene is not matched at one end of the junction; a read error may be the cause. The chain uses TRBV6-5 and TRBJ2-7; TRBD1 might be the D (5 bases). The CDR3 loop spans 9 amino acids. Germline V gene sequence: CDR1 MNHEY, CDR2 SVGAGI. The CDR3 loop is CASSYSDIF. The CDR3 DNA is TGTGCCAGCAGTTATTCGGACATCTTC.

This clonotype was counted ten times or more. The rearrangement uses TRBV5-5 and TRBJ1-2; D possibly corresponds to TRBD1 (5 bases). Trimming stripped 4 bases from V and 8 bases from J, with 12 bases between. Germline CDR1 is SGHKS and CDR2 is YYEKEE (reference sequence). The CDR3 spans 12 residues. The CDR3 protein is CASSPGTMGYTF. CDR3 bases: TGTGCCAGCAGCCCCGGGACGATGGGCTACACCTTC.

This clonotype was counted ten times or more. The rearrangement joins TRBV7-8 to TRBJ1-2; TRBD1 agrees at 10 bases. Germline V CDR1 and CDR2: SGHVS, FQNEAQ. The J segment lost 4 bases and the V segment lost 2 bases, leaving 4 bases of the junction unmatched. The CDR3 sequence is 15 residues long. For the CDR3, the DNA is TGTGCCAGCAGCTTACAAAGACAGGGGGCCTATGGCTACACCTTC. As protein: CASSLQRQGAYGYTF.

J is TRBJ2-5 and V is TRBV20-1; possibly TRBD2 for D (6 bases). The ends were cut back, 1 base at V and 6 bases at J, with 12 bases in the middle. The CDR3 length is 13 residues. Per the germline V gene, CDR1 is DFQATT and CDR2 is SNEGSKA (reference sequence). The CDR3, as DNA: TGCAGTGCTAGAGCGTTGGGGGGAAAGACCCAGTACTTC. Encoded protein: CSARALGGKTQYF.

In its sample, this clonotype was seen many times. The gene calls are TRBV12-3 or TRBV12-4 and TRBJ2-3; 11 nucleotides align to TRBD2. The CDR3 is 15 residues long. V trimming: 7 bases; J trimming: 3 bases; junction bases outside the gene matches: 6. The CDR3 coding sequence is TGTGCCAGCACCCCCGTAGCGGGAGGGACAGATACGCAGTATTTT. Its translation: CASTPVAGGTDTQYF.

This clonotype was picked up many times. Mismatch with germline at one junction end may stem from a read error. The chain recombines TRBV6-1 with TRBJ2-1, with 9 bases aligning to TRBD1. The CDR3 is made up of 12 amino acids. CDR1 is MNHNS, CDR2 SASEGT, per germline. The CDR3 nucleotides read TGTGCCAGCAGTGAATTTGGGACAGGGAGGGTCTTC. It translates to CASSEFGTGRVF.

This chain connects TRBV10-2 to TRBJ2-3; 8 bases align to TRBD2. This CDR3 comprises 16 residues. J lost 2 bases, V lost 5 bases, and 9 bases had no gene match. Per the germline V gene, CDR1 is WSHSY and CDR2 is SAAADI. The DNA for the CDR3 is TGCGCCAGCAGTCGACTACTAGCGGACCACACAGATACGCAGTATTTT. It specifies CASSRLLADHTDTQYF.

The V and J genes are TRBV7-9 and TRBJ2-5; 12 nucleotides match TRBD1. CDR3 length equals 14 residues. Unmatched junction bases numbered 4, after V lost 6 bases and J lost 5 bases. Germline CDR1 and CDR2: SEHNR and FQNEAQ (reference sequence). The CDR3 DNA reads TGTGCCAGCAGAAGGGACAGGGGGCAGGAGACCCAGTACTTC. Residues: CASRRDRGQETQYF. Based on the CDR3 plus reference TRBV7-9 and TRBJ2-5, the full variable domain is DTGVSQNPRHKITKRGQNVTFRCDPISEHNRLYWYRQTLGQGPEFLTYFQNEAQLEKSRLLSDRFSAERPKGSFSTLEIQRTEQGDSAMYLCASRRDRGQETQYFGPGTRLLVL.

This clonotype was recorded once. The CDR3 end shows no conserved phenylalanine or tryptophan, and so a read error is likely. This chain joins TRBV20-1 and TRBJ2-1; 7 nucleotides match TRBD2. The CDR3 has 14 amino acids. V shed 3 bases, J shed 1 base, and the junction held 3 bases outside the gene matches. The germline gives CDR1 DFQATT, CDR2 SNEGSKA (reference sequence). DNA of the CDR3: TGCAGTGCTAGTGCTAGCGGTTCCTACAATGAGCAGTTCTTA. It yields the protein CSASASGSYNEQFL.

The chain links TRBV7-3 to TRBJ2-6; the D gene is possibly TRBD1 (6 bases). The CDR3 runs to 14 residues. Germline loops: CDR1 SGHTA, CDR2 FQGTGA. Trimming cost V 11 bases and J 1 base, with 12 bases left between them. Written as DNA, the CDR3 is TGTGCCCGCAACAGGGTTTCTGGGGCCAACGTCCTGACTTTC. Translated, it gives CARNRVSGANVLTF.

In this sample, this clonotype turned up a few times. This chain uses TRBV7-9 with TRBJ1-2, with D hard to call. Trimming stripped 1 base from V and 3 bases from J, with 6 bases between. CDR3 length: 13 amino acids. Germline CDR1 is SEHNR and CDR2 is FQNEAQ (reference sequence). In DNA, the CDR3 is TGTGCCAGCAGCTTAGTGTTAGACTATGGCTACACCTTC. It translates to CASSLVLDYGYTF.

In its sample, this clonotype was seen many times. The gene calls are TRBV11-1 and TRBJ2-7; 7 bases fit TRBD1. With 2 bases clipped from V and 2 bases from J, the junction kept 9 bases outside the gene matches. CDR1 and CDR2 from the germline V gene are SGHAT and FQDESV (reference sequence). CDR3 length: 16 residues. CDR3 DNA sequence: TGTGCCAGCAGCTTAAACAGGGGCCCAAGAACCTACGAGCAGTACTTC. This translates into CASSLNRGPRTYEQYF.

CDR3 sequence reads: CASSVGTVSEQFF. The CDR3 region has the DNA TGTGCCAGCAGCGTAGGGACAGTTTCTGAGCAGTTCTTC. The chain combines TRBV9 with TRBJ2-1; a weak D match, TRBD1 (6 bases). The CDR3 runs to 13 residues. Deletions cut 0 bases from V and 9 bases from J, with 10 bases between. CDR1 SGDLS and CDR2 YYNGEE come from the germline V gene.

V usage is TRBV20-1 and J usage is TRBJ2-7; D gene ambiguous. This CDR3 is built from 13 residues. From germline, CDR1 is DFQATT and CDR2 SNEGSKA (reference sequence). V was cut by 0 bases and J by 1 base, with 7 bases left in between. This chain's CDR3 is CSARDLRSYEQYF. The CDR3 bases are TGCAGTGCTAGAGATCTTCGTTCCTACGAGCAGTACTTC.

This clonotype was seen repeatedly, ten times or more. The chain joins TRBV11-2 to TRBJ2-3, with D possibly being TRBD2 (5 bases). Trimming removed 3 bases at V and 6 bases at J, with 7 bases between. CDR1 and CDR2 from the germline V gene are SGHAT and FQNNGV. The CDR3 contains 12 residues. The DNA for the CDR3 is TGTGCCAGCAGCTTCGACTATGATACGCAGTATTTT. It encodes CASSFDYDTQYF.

Regarding this clonotype: One base away lies a much larger clone, so this may be a sequencing read error. Given the absence of the conserved phenylalanine or tryptophan at the CDR3 end, a read error is likely. The CDR3 spells CASSTVGGGLNYGYTL. In nucleotides, the CDR3 is TGTGCCAGCAGTACCGTTGGGGGGGGGTTAAACTATGGCTACACCTTA. The rearrangement joins TRBV27 to TRBJ1-2; D might be TRBD1 (5 bases). Germline V CDR1 and CDR2: MNHEY, SMNVEV (reference sequence). Trimming took 5 bases from V and 2 from J, leaving 18 bases between them. CDR3 length: 16 residues.

This clonotype was counted many times. J is TRBJ2-6 and V is TRBV7-2, with 8 bases identical to TRBD2. Germline V CDR1 and CDR2: SGHTA, FQGNSA. CDR3 size: 15 residues. Unmatched junction bases numbered 2, after V lost 5 bases and J lost 2 bases. CDR3: CASSPGGPGANVLTF. In nucleotides, the CDR3 is TGTGCCAGCAGCCCGGGAGGGCCTGGGGCCAACGTCCTGACTTTC.

The table lists this clonotype with a few counts. The chain has TRBV6-4 and TRBJ2-2; 8 bases are a match to TRBD1. Germline V gives CDR1 MRHNA, CDR2 SNTAGT. This CDR3 spans 15 amino acids. The V gene end was trimmed by 3 bases and the J gene end by 3 bases; junction bases not matched to a gene: 3. This CDR3 reads CASSEGQGYTGELFF. CDR3 bases: TGTGCCAGCAGTGAAGGACAGGGCTACACCGGGGAGCTGTTTTTT.

This clonotype was counted a few times. The rearrangement links TRBV5-8 to TRBJ1-1; 9 nucleotides agree with TRBD1. V lost 3 bases to trimming and J lost 4 bases; unmatched junction nucleotides: 4. Per the germline V gene, CDR1 is SGHTS and CDR2 is YDEGEE. The length of the CDR3 is 14 residues. The CDR3 region is CASSWGQGVTEAFF. CDR3 nucleotide sequence: TGTGCCAGCAGCTGGGGACAGGGAGTCACTGAAGCTTTCTTT.

This clonotype was seen ten or more times. V and J are TRBV12-3 or TRBV12-4 and TRBJ2-5, with TRBD1 matching 8 bases. The CDR3 extends over 16 amino acids. The V gene end was trimmed by 6 bases and the J gene end by 2 bases; junction bases not matched to a gene: 11. The CDR3 spells CASRPRTGPFQETQYF. DNA of the CDR3: TGTGCCAGCAGACCCCGGACAGGGCCTTTTCAAGAGACCCAGTACTTC.

In this sample, this clonotype turned up a few times. V gene TRBV12-3 or TRBV12-4 combines with J gene TRBJ1-5; D not certain. The CDR3 is made up of 16 amino acids. Trimming took off 5 bases at V and 0 bases at J, with 14 bases between the two ends. The CDR3 protein is CASSQPYRNSNQPQHF. The DNA for the CDR3 is TGTGCCAGCAGTCAACCCTATAGGAATAGCAATCAGCCCCAGCATTTT.

The chain recombines TRBV4-2 with TRBJ2-1; 7 positions agree with TRBD2. CDR1 LGHNA and CDR2 YNFKEQ come from the germline V gene. V dropped 4 bases and J dropped 0; count of bases not matched to a gene: 3. The CDR3 loop spans 15 amino acids. The CDR3 here is CASSPQRDSYNEQFF. CDR3 bases: TGTGCCAGCAGCCCCCAGCGGGACTCCTACAATGAGCAGTTCTTC.

This clonotype was recorded a few times. The chain is built from TRBV20-1 and TRBJ2-3, with D maybe TRBD2 (6 bases). V was cut by 3 bases and J by 5 bases, with 27 bases left in between. The CDR3 covers 18 residues. CDR1 is DFQATT, CDR2 SNEGSKA, per germline (reference sequence). In DNA form, the CDR3 reads TGCAGTGCTAGTCCCGCCCAACGACTAGTAAATAACATAGATACGCAGTATTTT. It yields the protein CSASPAQRLVNNIDTQYF.

Only a few counts were recorded for this clonotype. The genes are TRBV9 and TRBJ1-2; D unclear. There are 13 residues in the CDR3. CDR1 and CDR2 (germline): SGDLS, YYNGEE. V lost 3 bases and J 8 bases, leaving 14 bases between the germline ends. CDR3 DNA: TGTGCCAGCAGCGACCATACCGGGGAAGGCTACACCTTC. This translates into CASSDHTGEGYTF.

The rearrangement joins TRBV7-9 to TRBJ2-7; D not certain. This CDR3 spans 14 amino acids. Trimming removed 0 bases from V and 3 bases from J, with 9 bases in between. Germline V gives CDR1 SEHNR, CDR2 FQNEAQ (reference sequence). CDR3 bases: TGTGCCAGCAGCTTAGCGCTGGCAGACTACGAGCAGTACTTC. Protein sequence: CASSLALADYEQYF.

This clonotype appeared once. The chain carries TRBV10-3 and TRBJ2-7; either TRBD1 or TRBD2 may supply D (6 bases each). The ends were cut back, 2 bases at V and 3 bases at J, with 11 bases in the middle. CDR3 size: 14 residues. Germline-derived CDR1 and CDR2 are ENHRY and SYGVKD. This CDR3 reads CAISENGGGYEQYF. CDR3 bases: TGTGCCATCAGTGAGAACGGAGGGGGCTACGAGCAGTACTTC.

This clonotype was observed a handful of times. V and J are TRBV10-3 and TRBJ2-7; D ambiguous. CDR1 and CDR2 (germline): ENHRY, SYGVKD. The CDR3 covers 11 residues. V was cut by 6 bases and J by 5 bases, with 8 bases left in between. The CDR3 here is CAIRKGHEQYF. The CDR3 coding sequence is TGTGCCATCAGGAAGGGCCACGAGCAGTACTTC.

This clonotype was detected ten times or more. DNA for the CDR3: TGTGCCAGCAGCTCCCGACCGGCAGCGGGAGAGAGGGAGCAGTACTTC. Protein product: CASSSRPAAGEREQYF. This chain uses TRBV11-2 with TRBJ2-7; 8 bases agree with TRBD2. The V and J ends lost 4 bases and 7 bases, in that order; junction bases with no gene match: 15. This CDR3 spans 16 amino acids. The germline V gene has CDR1 SGHAT and CDR2 FQNNGV.

Only a few counts were recorded for this clonotype. The chain links TRBV19 to TRBJ1-5; D possibly corresponds to TRBD1 (5 bases). The CDR3 is made up of 14 amino acids. With 7 bases removed from V and 0 bases from J, the gap between germline ends came to 10 bases. Germline V gene lookup returns CDR1 LNHDA and CDR2 SQIVND (reference sequence). The CDR3 reads CASTLRDSNQPQHF. The CDR3 DNA sequence: TGTGCCAGTACCCTCAGGGATAGCAATCAGCCCCAGCATTTT. Drawing the rest from reference TRBV19 and TRBJ1-5, the complete variable domain is DGGITQSPKYLFRKEGQNVTLSCEQNLNHDAMYWYRQDPGQGLRLIYYSQIVNDFQKGDIAEGYSVSREKKESFPLTVTSAQKNPTAFYLCASTLRDSNQPQHFGDGTRLSIL.